This TCR beta chain was documented in a study of blood T cell repertoires in COVID-19. Study information: Samples taken during acute and convalescent COVID-19 were collected in the United States, Italy and Spain. In each case, the material was cDNA or gDNA derived from T cells, B-cell-depleted T cells, or PBMCs.

In germline, CDR1 is MGHRA, CDR2 YSYEKL. Trimming pared 4 bases from V and 5 bases from J, leaving 14 bases between. The length of the CDR3 is 14 residues. Methods used by the authors: Reference gene primer amplification yielded estimated nucleated cell counts. Assay used: immunoSEQ multiplex PCR; TCRdb lists only in-frame clones, some missing. For V, J and clone size, that table is used; D and trimming come from the DNA. The sample consists of roughly 170,000 clones, about 80% of them appearing once. This receptor was identified in a human donor in a cohort sampled during active COVID-19. Sample: peripheral blood. This rearrangement joins TRBV4-1 to TRBJ1-1; D unclear. The CDR3 spells CASSLTRRETEAFF. CDR3 in DNA: TGCGCCAGCAGCCTCACTCGGCGGGAAACTGAAGCTTTCTTT.